The subject of this entry is one T cell receptor (beta chain). What it recognizes is unknown. V lost 6 bases and J lost 0; bases outside the gene matches: 7. The germline gives CDR1 MNHNS, CDR2 SASEGT. The CDR3 length is 18 residues. The data derive from a study of T cells in Graves' hyperthyroidism and ophthalmopathy. Study conclusions and caveats: The model's output predicted ophthalmopathy at a median of about 5.9 months prior to onset.

Amplification of TCR beta CDR3 regions was performed using RNA transcripts as template. The study used the HTBI primer set for a first-round RT-PCR of the TCR CDR3. TCRdb reprocessed the multiplex PCR reads with MiXCR, giving one entry per CDR3 protein. The sample yields some 250,000 distinct CDR3 sequences, less than 15% seen once. The clonotype comes from a woman in her thirties or forties with Graves' hyperthyroidism that later progressed to Graves' ophthalmopathy. The specimen sequenced was blood. This rearrangement joins TRBV6-1 to TRBJ2-1, with 14 bases matching TRBD2. The CDR3 loop reads CASRLTGTSGSSYNEQFF. CDR3 in DNA: TGTGCCAGCAGGCTTACCGGGACTAGCGGGAGCTCCTACAATGAGCAGTTCTTC.